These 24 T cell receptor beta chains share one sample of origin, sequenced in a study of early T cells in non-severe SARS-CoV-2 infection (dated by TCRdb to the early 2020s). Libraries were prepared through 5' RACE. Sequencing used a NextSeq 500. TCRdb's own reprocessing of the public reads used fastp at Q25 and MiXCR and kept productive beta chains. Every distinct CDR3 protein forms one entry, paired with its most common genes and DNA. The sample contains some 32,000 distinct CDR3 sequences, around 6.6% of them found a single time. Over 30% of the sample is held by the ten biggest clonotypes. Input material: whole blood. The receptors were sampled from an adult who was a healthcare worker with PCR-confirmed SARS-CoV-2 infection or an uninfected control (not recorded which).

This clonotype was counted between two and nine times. Written as DNA, the CDR3 is TGCAGCCTGGAGCGCTACGAGCAGTACTTC. Encoded protein: CSLERYEQYF. V gene TRBV29-1 combines with J gene TRBJ2-7; the D is unclear. The CDR3 is 10 amino acids. Germline lookup yields CDR1 SQVTM and CDR2 ANQGSEA. The V end lost 8 bases, the J end lost 3 bases, and 8 bases lay between the germline ends.

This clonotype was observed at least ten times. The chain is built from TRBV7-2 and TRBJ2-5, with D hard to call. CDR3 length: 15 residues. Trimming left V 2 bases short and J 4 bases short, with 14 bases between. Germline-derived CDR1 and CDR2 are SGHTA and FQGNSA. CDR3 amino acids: CASSLNRRHGETQYF. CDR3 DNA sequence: TGTGCCAGCAGCTTAAATAGGCGACACGGAGAGACCCAGTACTTC.

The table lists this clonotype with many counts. This CDR3 is CSVVRGSYEQYF. DNA for the CDR3: TGCAGCGTTGTGAGGGGGTCCTACGAGCAGTACTTC. The chain carries TRBV29-1 and TRBJ2-7; TRBD1 is a possible D gene (6 bases). The V end was cut by 4 bases, the J end by 1 base, with 8 bases between. CDR1 and CDR2 (germline): SQVTM, ANQGSEA. The CDR3 consists of 12 residues.

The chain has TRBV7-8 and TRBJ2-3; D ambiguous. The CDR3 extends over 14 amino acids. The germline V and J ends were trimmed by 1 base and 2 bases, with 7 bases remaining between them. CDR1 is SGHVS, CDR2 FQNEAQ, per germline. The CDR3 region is CASSLVSFTDTQYF. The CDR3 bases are TGTGCCAGCAGCTTAGTCTCGTTCACAGATACGCAGTATTTT.

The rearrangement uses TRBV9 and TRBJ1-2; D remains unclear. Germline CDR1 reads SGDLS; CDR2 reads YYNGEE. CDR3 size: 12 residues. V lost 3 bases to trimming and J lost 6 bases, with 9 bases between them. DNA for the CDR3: TGTGCCAGCAGCGACCCCGGGAATGGCTACACCTTC. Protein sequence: CASSDPGNGYTF.

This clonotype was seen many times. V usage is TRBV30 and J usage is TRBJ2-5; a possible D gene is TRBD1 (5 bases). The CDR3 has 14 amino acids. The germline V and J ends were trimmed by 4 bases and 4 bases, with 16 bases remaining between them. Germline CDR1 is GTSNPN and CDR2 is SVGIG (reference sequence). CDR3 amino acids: CAWTLGAEPETQYF. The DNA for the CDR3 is TGTGCCTGGACCTTAGGGGCCGAACCAGAGACCCAGTACTTC.

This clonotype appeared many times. The CDR3 protein is CAWSPGTGAYEQYF. CDR3 in DNA: TGTGCCTGGAGCCCCGGGACAGGAGCCTACGAGCAGTACTTC. The rearrangement links TRBV30 to TRBJ2-7, with 8 positions matching TRBD1. V lost 3 bases to trimming and J lost 2 bases; unmatched junction nucleotides: 6. There are 14 residues in the CDR3. Germline V gene data show CDR1 as GTSNPN and CDR2 as SVGIG (reference sequence).

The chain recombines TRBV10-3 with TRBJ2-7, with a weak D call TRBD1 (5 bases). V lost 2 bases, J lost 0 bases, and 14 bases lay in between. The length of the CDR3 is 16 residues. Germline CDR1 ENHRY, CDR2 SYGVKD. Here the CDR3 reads CAISELVRVSSYEQYF. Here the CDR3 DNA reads TGTGCCATCAGTGAGCTTGTCAGGGTAAGCTCCTACGAGCAGTACTTC.

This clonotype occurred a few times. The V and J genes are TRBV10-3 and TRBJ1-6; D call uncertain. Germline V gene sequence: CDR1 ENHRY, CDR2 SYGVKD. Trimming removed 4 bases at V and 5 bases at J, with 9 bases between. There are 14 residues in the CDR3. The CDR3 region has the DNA TGTGCCATCAGTGGGGGAGCCGATAATTCACCCCTCCACTTT. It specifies CAISGGADNSPLHF.

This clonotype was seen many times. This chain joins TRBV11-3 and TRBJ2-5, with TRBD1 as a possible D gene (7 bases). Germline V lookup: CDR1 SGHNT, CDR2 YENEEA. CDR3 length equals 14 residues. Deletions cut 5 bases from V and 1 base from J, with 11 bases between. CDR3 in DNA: TGTGCCAGCAGCGGAGGGACAGCCCAAGAGACCCAGTACTTC. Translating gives CASSGGTAQETQYF.

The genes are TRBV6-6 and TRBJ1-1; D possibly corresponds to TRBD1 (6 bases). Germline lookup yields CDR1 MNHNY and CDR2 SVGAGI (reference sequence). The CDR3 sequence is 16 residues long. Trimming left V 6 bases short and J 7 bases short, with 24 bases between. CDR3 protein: CASRTNRVGGVGEAFF. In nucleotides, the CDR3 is TGTGCCAGCAGGACAAACAGGGTGGGAGGCGTTGGTGAAGCTTTCTTT.

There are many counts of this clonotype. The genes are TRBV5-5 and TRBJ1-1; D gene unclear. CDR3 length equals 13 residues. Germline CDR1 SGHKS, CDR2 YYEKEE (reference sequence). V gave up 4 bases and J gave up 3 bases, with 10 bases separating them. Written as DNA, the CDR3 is TGTGCCAGCAGCCACCCGGATTACACTGAAGCTTTCTTT. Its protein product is CASSHPDYTEAFF.

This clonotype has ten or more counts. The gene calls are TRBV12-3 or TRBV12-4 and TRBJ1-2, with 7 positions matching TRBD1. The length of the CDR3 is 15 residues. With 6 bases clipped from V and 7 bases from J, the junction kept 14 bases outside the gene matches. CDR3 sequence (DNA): TGTGCCAGCAGGGATGGTGGCAGGGGGGTGTTTGGCTACACCTTC. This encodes CASRDGGRGVFGYTF.

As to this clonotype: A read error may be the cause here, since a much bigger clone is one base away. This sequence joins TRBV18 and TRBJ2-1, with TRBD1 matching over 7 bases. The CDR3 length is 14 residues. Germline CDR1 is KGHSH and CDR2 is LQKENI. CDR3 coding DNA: TGTTCCAGCTCTGCCCAGGGGGCCTACAATGAGCAGTTCTTC. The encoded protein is CSSSAQGAYNEQFF.

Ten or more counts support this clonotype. The CDR3 DNA follows: TGCAGCGCCAACCGGGACAACACTGAAGCTTTCTTT. Protein product: CSANRDNTEAFF. The chain employs TRBV29-1 and TRBJ1-1; TRBD1 is a possible D gene (5 bases). Germline CDR1 is SQVTM and CDR2 is ANQGSEA. The CDR3 contains 12 residues. Deletions cut 7 bases from V and 2 bases from J, with 11 bases between.

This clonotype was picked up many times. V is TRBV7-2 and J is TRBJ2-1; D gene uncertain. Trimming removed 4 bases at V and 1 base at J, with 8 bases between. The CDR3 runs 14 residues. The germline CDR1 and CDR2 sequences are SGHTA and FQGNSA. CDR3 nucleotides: TGTGCCAGCAGCTGGTCCGTATCCTACAATGAGCAGTTCTTC. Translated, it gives CASSWSVSYNEQFF. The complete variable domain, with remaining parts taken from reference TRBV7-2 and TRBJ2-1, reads GAGVSQSPSNKVTEKGKDVELRCDPISGHTALYWYRQSLGQGLEFLIYFQGNSAPDKSGLPSDRFSAERTGGSVSTLTIQRTQQEDSAVYLCASSWSVSYNEQFFGPGTRLTVL.

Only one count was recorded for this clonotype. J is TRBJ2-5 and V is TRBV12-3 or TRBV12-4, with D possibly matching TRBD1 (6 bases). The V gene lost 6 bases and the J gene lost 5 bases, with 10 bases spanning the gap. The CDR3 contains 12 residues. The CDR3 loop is CASSPDRETQYF. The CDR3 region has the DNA TGTGCCAGCAGCCCCGACAGGGAGACCCAGTACTTC.

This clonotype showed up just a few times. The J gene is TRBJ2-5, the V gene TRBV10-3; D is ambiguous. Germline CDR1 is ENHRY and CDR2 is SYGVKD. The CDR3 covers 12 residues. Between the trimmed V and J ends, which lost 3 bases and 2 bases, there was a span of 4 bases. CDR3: CAISDRQETQYF. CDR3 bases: TGTGCCATCAGTGACAGACAAGAGACCCAGTACTTC.

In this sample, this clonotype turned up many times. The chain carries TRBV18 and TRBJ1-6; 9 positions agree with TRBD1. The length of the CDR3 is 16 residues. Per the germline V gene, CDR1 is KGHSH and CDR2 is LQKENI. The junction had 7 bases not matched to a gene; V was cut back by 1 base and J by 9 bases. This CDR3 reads CASSPRFETGGSPLHF. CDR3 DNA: TGTGCCAGCTCACCACGTTTTGAGACAGGGGGTTCACCCCTCCACTTT.

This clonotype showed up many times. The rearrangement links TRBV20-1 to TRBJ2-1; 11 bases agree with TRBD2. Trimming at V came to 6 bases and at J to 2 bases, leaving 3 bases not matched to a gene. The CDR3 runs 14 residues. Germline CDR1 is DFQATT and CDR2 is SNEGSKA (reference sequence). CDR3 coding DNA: TGCAGTGCCCCGGGACTAGCGGCCTACAATGAGCAGTTCTTC. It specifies CSAPGLAAYNEQFF.

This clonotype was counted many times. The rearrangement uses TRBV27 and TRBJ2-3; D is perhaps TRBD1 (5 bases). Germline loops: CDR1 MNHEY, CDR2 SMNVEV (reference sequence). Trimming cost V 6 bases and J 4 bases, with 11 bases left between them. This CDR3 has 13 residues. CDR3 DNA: TGTGCCAGCAGGGTCCAGGGCGCAGATACGCAGTATTTT. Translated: CASRVQGADTQYF.

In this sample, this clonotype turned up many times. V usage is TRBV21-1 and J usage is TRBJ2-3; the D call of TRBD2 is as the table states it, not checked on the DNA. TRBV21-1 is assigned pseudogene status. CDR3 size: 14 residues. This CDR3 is CASSLGLARGCRYF. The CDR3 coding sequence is TGTGCCAGCAGCCTCGGACTAGCGAGGGGTTGTCGGTATTTT.

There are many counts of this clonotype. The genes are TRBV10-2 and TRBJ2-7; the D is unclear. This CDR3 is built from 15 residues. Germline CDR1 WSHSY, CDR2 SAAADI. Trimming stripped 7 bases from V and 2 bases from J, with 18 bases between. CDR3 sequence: CASTDGRGGTYEQYF. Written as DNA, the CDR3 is TGCGCCAGCACCGATGGTCGCGGCGGTACCTACGAGCAGTACTTC.

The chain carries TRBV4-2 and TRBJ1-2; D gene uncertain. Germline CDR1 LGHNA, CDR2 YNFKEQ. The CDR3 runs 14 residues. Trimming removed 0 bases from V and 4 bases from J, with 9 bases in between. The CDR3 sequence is CASSQEPAGYGYTF. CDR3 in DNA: TGTGCCAGCAGCCAAGAGCCCGCGGGCTATGGCTACACCTTC.